This T cell receptor beta chain was identified during a study of cytomegalovirus exposure and HLA in healthy donors. Of note for this clone: Its specificity is unknown.

Study-level findings and limits: In a later analysis, specific HLA alleles were associated with 15,000 or so TCR beta sequences at a 0.05 false discovery rate. Analyzed later, association rates of TCRs varied across HLA loci, with DRB1 most and HLA-C fewest. Previous analysis showed most TCR beta V segments were productive about 87% or about 30% of the time.

The V and J ends lost 1 base and 1 base respectively, with 7 bases between them. Germline V gives CDR1 SEHNR, CDR2 FQNEAQ (reference sequence). The CDR3 loop spans 14 amino acids. With 60 Vbeta and 13 Jbeta primers, the PCR was carried out. The repertoire was sequenced with immunoSEQ multiplex PCR; TCRdb's copy has only in-frame clones and lacks some. There are 60,000 to 80,000 clones in the sample, with about 0.83% held by the top ten. What was sequenced was PBMCs. The chain couples TRBV7-9 to TRBJ1-1; tentatively, D is TRBD1 (6 bases). The clonotype comes from a boy aged 5-17 years in good health and CMV-seronegative. CDR3 region: CASSLEQGNTEAFF. The CDR3, as DNA: TGTGCCAGCAGCTTAGAACAGGGGAACACTGAAGCTTTCTTT.